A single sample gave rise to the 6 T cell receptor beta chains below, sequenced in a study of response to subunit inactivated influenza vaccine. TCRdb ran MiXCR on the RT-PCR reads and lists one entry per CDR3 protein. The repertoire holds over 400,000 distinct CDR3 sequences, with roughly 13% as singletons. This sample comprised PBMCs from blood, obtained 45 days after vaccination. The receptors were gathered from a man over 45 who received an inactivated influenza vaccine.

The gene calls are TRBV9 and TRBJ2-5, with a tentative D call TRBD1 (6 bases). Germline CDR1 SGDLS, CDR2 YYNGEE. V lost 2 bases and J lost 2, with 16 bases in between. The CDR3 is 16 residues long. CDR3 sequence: CASSVHGRTEQETQYF. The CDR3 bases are TGTGCCAGCAGCGTTCACGGACGGACAGAACAAGAGACCCAGTACTTC. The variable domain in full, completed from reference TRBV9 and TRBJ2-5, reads DSGVTQTPKHLITATGQRVTLRCSPRSGDLSVYWYQQSLDQGLQFLIQYYNGEERAKGNILERFSAQQFPDLHSELNLSSLELGDSALYFCASSVHGRTEQETQYFGPGTRLLVL.

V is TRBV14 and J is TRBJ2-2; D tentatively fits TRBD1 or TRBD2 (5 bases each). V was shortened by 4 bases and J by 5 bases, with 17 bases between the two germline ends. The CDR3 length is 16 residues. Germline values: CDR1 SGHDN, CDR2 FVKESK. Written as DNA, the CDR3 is TGTGCCAGCAGCCCCCACCGGGGCAGGATGACCGGGGAGCTGTTTTTT. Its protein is CASSPHRGRMTGELFF.

CDR3 DNA: TGTGCCAGCAGCCTACCTGGGGCCACTAGCATCGGTACAGATACGCAGTATTTT. Translated, it gives CASSLPGATSIGTDTQYF. The V call is TRBV4-2, the J call TRBJ2-3; D possibly corresponds to TRBD2 (6 bases). The CDR3 has 18 residues. Looked up from germline, CDR1 is LGHNA and CDR2 is YNFKEQ. Trimming cost V 4 bases and J 3 bases, with 23 bases left between them.

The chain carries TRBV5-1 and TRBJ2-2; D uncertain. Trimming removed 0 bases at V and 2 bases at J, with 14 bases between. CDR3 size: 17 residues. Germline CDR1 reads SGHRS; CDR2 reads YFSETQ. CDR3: CASSLASRAQNTGELFF. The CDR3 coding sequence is TGCGCCAGCAGCTTGGCCAGTAGGGCCCAAAACACCGGGGAGCTGTTTTTT.

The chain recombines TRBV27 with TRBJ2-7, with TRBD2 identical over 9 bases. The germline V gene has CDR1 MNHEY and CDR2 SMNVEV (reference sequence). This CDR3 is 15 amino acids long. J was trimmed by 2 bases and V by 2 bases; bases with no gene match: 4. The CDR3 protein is CASSLVRGGTYEQYF. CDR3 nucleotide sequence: TGTGCCAGCAGTTTAGTGCGGGGGGGTACCTACGAGCAGTACTTC.

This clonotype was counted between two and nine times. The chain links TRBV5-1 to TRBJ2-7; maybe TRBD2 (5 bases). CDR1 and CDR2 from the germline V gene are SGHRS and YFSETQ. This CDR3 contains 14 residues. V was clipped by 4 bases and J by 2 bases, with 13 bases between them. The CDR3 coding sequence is TGCGCCAGCAGCCACGAGAGCGGACCCTACGAGCAGTACTTC. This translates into CASSHESGPYEQYF.